This TCR beta chain appears in the sequencing data of a study of blood T cells in healthy people across ages. The CDR3 length is 16 residues. In germline, CDR1 is KGHSH, CDR2 LQKENI. After removal of 0 bases from V and 3 bases from J, the junction contained 5 bases not matched to a gene. Concerning this clonotype: Its target is unknown.

Overall study results and limits: Significant beta diversity loss was already apparent by age roughly 44, declining roughly linearly. Considered underestimates were the diversity estimates obtained from one million T cells.

Then a second PCR, running roughly 7 to 11 cycles, was carried out with a sample-barcoded 5' primer and a J-beta primer mix. TCRdb recomputed calls from the 5' RACE reads with MiXCR, one row per CDR3 protein. The sample consists of around 1,500,000 distinct CDR3 sequences, 35% to 45% of them appearing once. The sequenced sample consisted of blood. The origin of this receptor is a young woman in good health. This rearrangement joins TRBV18 to TRBJ2-4; TRBD2 matches at 7 bases. CDR3 sequence reads: CASSPPSGGDKNIQYF. DNA of the CDR3: TGTGCCAGCTCACCACCGAGTGGGGGGGACAAAAACATTCAGTACTTC.